The subject of this entry is one T cell receptor beta chain. The protocol was immunoSEQ multiplex PCR, while the TCRdb copy is restricted to in-frame clones and leaves out a portion. Of about 49,000 clones in the sample, over 90% were seen once. These data are taken from a study of T cell changes during pregnancy in multiple sclerosis. V lost 4 bases to trimming and J lost 2 bases, with 13 bases between them. CDR1 is SGDLS and CDR2 is YYNGEE in the germline V gene. CDR3 length equals 14 residues. This sequence joins TRBV9 and TRBJ2-7; D not certain. The specimen was peripheral blood, collected after pregnancy. The sequence derives from a female donor with multiple sclerosis, enrolled in a pregnancy study. In nucleotides, the CDR3 is TGTGCCAGCAGCCCGGTTGGTCTAGCCTACGAGCAGTACTTC. Translation: CASSPVGLAYEQYF.